Each of the 22 T cell receptor beta chains below was sequenced from the same sample in a study of cytomegalovirus exposure and HLA in healthy donors. Primers for the PCR totalled 60 Vbeta and 13 Jbeta. Only in-frame clones appear in the TCRdb table, and some are missing; sequencing was by immunoSEQ multiplex PCR. The table shows some 120,000 clones, with 75% to 85% occurring only once. The sequencing sample was made of PBMCs. The receptors were sampled from a male donor in good health and CMV-seropositive.

CDR3 protein: CASSPQLGLAYYGYTF. DNA of the CDR3: TGTGCCAGTAGTCCACAACTCGGATTAGCGTATTATGGCTACACCTTC. The rearrangement uses TRBV19 and TRBJ1-2, with D hard to call. This CDR3 is built from 16 residues. The V end was cut by 5 bases, the J end by 5 bases, with 21 bases between. Germline CDR1 and CDR2: LNHDA and SQIVND (reference sequence).

V is TRBV7-2 and J is TRBJ2-4; 7 bases agree with TRBD2. Losses at the gene ends were 1 base for V and 1 base for J; bases not matched to a gene: 4. Germline loops: CDR1 SGHTA, CDR2 FQGNSA. This CDR3 has 16 amino acids. As DNA, the CDR3 is TGTGCCAGCAGCTTAGATTTGCGGGAGGCCAAAAACATTCAGTACTTC. Protein: CASSLDLREAKNIQYF.

The CDR3 region is CASSLGGDGSYNEQFF. The DNA of the CDR3 is TGTGCCAGCAGCTTAGGGGGGGACGGTTCCTACAATGAGCAGTTCTTC. The chain uses TRBV7-9 and TRBJ2-1, with D perhaps TRBD2 (6 bases). The CDR3 is made up of 16 amino acids. The V gene lost 1 base and the J gene lost 1 base, with 11 bases spanning the gap. Per the germline V gene, CDR1 is SEHNR and CDR2 is FQNEAQ (reference sequence).

The chain employs TRBV28 and TRBJ2-5; 7 nucleotides line up with TRBD1. This CDR3 has 14 amino acids. Germline V gene lookup returns CDR1 MDHEN and CDR2 SYDVKM. Germline trimming cut 2 bases from V and 3 bases from J; bases unmatched to any gene: 3. CDR3 bases: TGTGCCAGCAGTTTACAGGGGGTGAAAGAGACCCAGTACTTC. It specifies CASSLQGVKETQYF.

The chain employs TRBV4-2 and TRBJ2-5, with 10 bases fitting TRBD2. Gene TRBJ2-7 matches the end of the DNA better, so the J call may be wrong. Germline CDR1 reads LGHNA; CDR2 reads YNFKEQ. This CDR3 is 15 amino acids long. The CDR3 protein is CASSPTAGGLYEQYF. In DNA form, the CDR3 reads TGTGCCAGCAGCCCCACAGCGGGAGGGCTCTACGAGCAGTACTTC.

The chain uses TRBV2 and TRBJ1-5; D uncertain. The CDR3 contains 12 residues. Looked up from germline, CDR1 is SNHLY and CDR2 is FYNNEI. With 3 bases removed from V and 3 bases from J, the gap between germline ends came to 3 bases. The CDR3 DNA reads as TGTGCCAGCAGTGACAACAATCAGCCCCAGCATTTT. Its protein is CASSDNNQPQHF. Looking up the rest from reference TRBV2 and TRBJ1-5 gives the full variable domain: EPEVTQTPSHQVTQMGQEVILRCVPISNHLYFYWYRQILGQKVEFLVSFYNNEISEKSEIFDDQFSVERPDGSNFTLKIRSTKLEDSAMYFCASSDNNQPQHFGDGTRLSIL.

This clone was found a few times. The chain couples TRBV7-2 to TRBJ1-3; D not certain. The CDR3 runs to 14 residues. Trimming left V 5 bases short and J 2 bases short, with 10 bases between. Germline V gene lookup returns CDR1 SGHTA and CDR2 FQGNSA. CDR3 sequence reads: CASSPDRAGNTIYF. CDR3 coding DNA: TGTGCCAGCAGCCCCGACCGGGCTGGAAACACCATATATTTT.

The J gene is TRBJ2-2, the V gene TRBV5-1; D possibly corresponds to TRBD2 (5 bases). Germline values: CDR1 SGHRS, CDR2 YFSETQ. The V and J ends lost 2 bases and 2 bases respectively, with 10 bases between them. The CDR3 has 15 amino acids. CDR3 coding DNA: TGCGCCAGCAGCTTCCAGAGGGATAACACCGGGGAGCTGTTTTTT. Translating gives CASSFQRDNTGELFF.

Worth noting for this clone: The same CDR3 arises from other DNA sequences in this sample as well. This chain joins TRBV9 and TRBJ2-1, with 11 bases that match TRBD1. The CDR3 covers 16 residues. The V segment lost 4 bases and the J segment 7 bases; nucleotides outside the gene matches: 10. CDR1 is SGDLS and CDR2 is YYNGEE in the germline V gene. CDR3 in amino acids: CASSPPPGQGENEQFF. CDR3 bases: TGTGCCAGCAGCCCTCCCCCGGGACAGGGGGAAAATGAGCAGTTCTTC.

The chain uses TRBV7-3 and TRBJ2-7; 8 nucleotides match TRBD2. The trim removed 0 bases at V and 7 bases at J, leaving 2 bases unmatched. CDR1 SGHTA and CDR2 FQGTGA come from the germline V gene. The CDR3 length is 13 residues. The DNA for the CDR3 is TGTGCCAGCAGCTTAACCGGCGGGGGGGAGCAGTACTTC. It translates to CASSLTGGGEQYF.

The rearrangement uses TRBV19 and TRBJ1-1; 9 bases match TRBD1. The germline V gene has CDR1 LNHDA and CDR2 SQIVND (reference sequence). Trimming cost V 5 bases and J 7 bases; bases outside gene matches: 8. This CDR3 region has 14 residues. CDR3 in DNA: TGTGCCAGTAGTTTCGACAGGGGGTTCGATGAAGCTTTCTTT. It encodes CASSFDRGFDEAFF.

As regards this clone: The junction and the germline gene differ at one end; a read error may be behind it. The DNA for the CDR3 is TGTGCTAGCAGCTTATCCCCGGCGGGAGGGCCAGATACGCAGTATTTT. Translated, it gives CASSLSPAGGPDTQYF. This chain connects TRBV7-7 to TRBJ2-3; 9 bases fit TRBD2. Germline V gene data show CDR1 as SSHAT and CDR2 as FNYEAQ (reference sequence). There are 16 residues in the CDR3.

The chain uses TRBV29-1 and TRBJ2-1, with TRBD2 identical over 8 bases. CDR1 and CDR2 from the germline V gene are SQVTM and ANQGSEA. V dropped 0 bases and J dropped 4; count of bases not matched to a gene: 11. The CDR3 is made up of 17 amino acids. The CDR3 here is CSVEDRMSGRGYNEQFF. The DNA for the CDR3 is TGCAGCGTTGAAGACCGGATGAGCGGGAGAGGGTACAATGAGCAGTTCTTC.

The chain joins TRBV10-3 to TRBJ2-3; D is perhaps TRBD1 (6 bases). The ends were cut back, 8 bases at V and 4 bases at J, with 10 bases in the middle. The CDR3 is 12 amino acids. The germline gives CDR1 ENHRY, CDR2 SYGVKD. CDR3 bases: TGTGCCATCGGGGGCACCGCAGATACGCAGTATTTT. Encoded protein: CAIGGTADTQYF.

CDR3 DNA: TGCAGCGCGGACAGGGCTGTCGGCACTGAAGCTTTCTTT. Its translation is CSADRAVGTEAFF. The V gene is TRBV29-1, the J gene TRBJ1-1; the match to TRBD1 covers 8 bases. This CDR3 region has 13 residues. The trim removed 7 bases at V and 4 bases at J, leaving 8 bases unmatched. Germline V gene data show CDR1 as SQVTM and CDR2 as ANQGSEA.

This clone was counted once. V is TRBV6-6 and J is TRBJ2-7; D is perhaps TRBD2 (7 bases). The CDR3 length is 14 residues. Germline V gives CDR1 MNHNY, CDR2 SVGAGI (reference sequence). V lost 8 bases and J lost 3, with 17 bases in between. CDR3 in DNA: TGTGCCAGCCGCCGAAAGCGGGACAACTACGAGCAGTACTTC. Its protein is CASRRKRDNYEQYF.

The genes are TRBV5-1 and TRBJ1-6, with D tentatively TRBD1 (6 bases). The CDR3 has 16 residues. The germline V gene has CDR1 SGHRS and CDR2 YFSETQ. V lost 4 bases and J lost 6, with 17 bases in between. The CDR3 protein is CASSPTQGLSNSPLHF. The CDR3 DNA follows: TGCGCCAGCAGCCCTACGCAGGGGCTAAGTAATTCACCCCTCCACTTT.

This chain connects TRBV7-9 to TRBJ2-3; no definite D call. The germline V and J ends were trimmed by 1 base and 4 bases, with 6 bases remaining between them. The CDR3 runs to 13 residues. In germline, CDR1 is SEHNR, CDR2 FQNEAQ (reference sequence). The CDR3 loop reads CASSLVGADTQYF. CDR3 sequence (DNA): TGTGCCAGCAGCTTAGTCGGTGCAGATACGCAGTATTTT. The full variable domain, in which reference TRBV7-9 and TRBJ2-3 provide the parts outside the CDR3, is DTGVSQNPRHKITKRGQNVTFRCDPISEHNRLYWYRQTLGQGPEFLTYFQNEAQLEKSRLLSDRFSAERPKGSFSTLEIQRTEQGDSAMYLCASSLVGADTQYFGPGTRLTVL.

The chain uses TRBV18 and TRBJ2-1; 10 bases are a match to TRBD2. Germline assignment: CDR1 KGHSH and CDR2 LQKENI. V lost 5 bases to trimming and J lost 0 bases; unmatched junction nucleotides: 10. This CDR3 region has 18 residues. In nucleotides, the CDR3 is TGTGCCAGCTCATCAGGACTAGCGGAATCAAGCTCCTACAATGAGCAGTTCTTC. Its protein is CASSSGLAESSSYNEQFF.

The chain links TRBV6-5 to TRBJ2-1; 7 nucleotides align to TRBD2. The ends lost 6 bases at V and 2 bases at J; junction bases unmatched: 7. Germline CDR1 MNHEY, CDR2 SVGAGI. The CDR3 has 15 amino acids. This CDR3 reads CASSPLAVTYNEQFF. CDR3 nucleotide sequence: TGTGCCAGCAGCCCTCTAGCGGTCACCTACAATGAGCAGTTCTTC.

The rearrangement links TRBV28 to TRBJ2-5; 10 bases map to TRBD1. The DNA end lines up better with TRBJ2-7; the J call may be wrong. The CDR3 loop spans 14 amino acids. CDR1 and CDR2 from the germline V gene are MDHEN and SYDVKM. CDR3 sequence (DNA): TGTGCCATCCACGAGGGACAGGGGTCCTACGAGCAGTACTTC. Translated: CAIHEGQGSYEQYF.

The chain links TRBV5-1 to TRBJ2-2, with D possibly TRBD2 on 5 matching bases. The V end was cut by 2 bases, the J end by 7 bases, with 12 bases between. CDR1 is SGHRS and CDR2 is YFSETQ in the germline V gene. The CDR3 is 14 amino acids. The CDR3 loop reads CASSFYGRDGELFF. As DNA, the CDR3 is TGCGCCAGCAGCTTCTATGGCCGGGACGGGGAGCTGTTTTTT.